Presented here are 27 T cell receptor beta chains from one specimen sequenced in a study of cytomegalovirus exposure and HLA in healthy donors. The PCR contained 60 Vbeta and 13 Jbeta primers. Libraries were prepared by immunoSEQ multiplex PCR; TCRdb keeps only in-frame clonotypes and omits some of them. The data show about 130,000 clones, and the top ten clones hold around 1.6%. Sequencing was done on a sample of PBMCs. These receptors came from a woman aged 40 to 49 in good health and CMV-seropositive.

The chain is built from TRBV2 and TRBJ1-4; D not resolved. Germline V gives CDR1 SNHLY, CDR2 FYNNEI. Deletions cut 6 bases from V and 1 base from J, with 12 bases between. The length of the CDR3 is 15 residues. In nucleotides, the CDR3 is TGTGCCAGCAGCCTAGAGGGAGGAACTAATGAAAAACTGTTTTTT. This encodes CASSLEGGTNEKLFF.

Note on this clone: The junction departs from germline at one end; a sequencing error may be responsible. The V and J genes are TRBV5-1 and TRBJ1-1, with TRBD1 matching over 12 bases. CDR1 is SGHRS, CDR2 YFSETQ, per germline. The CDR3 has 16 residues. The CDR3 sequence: CASNLGQGAWDTEAFF. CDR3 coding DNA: TGCGCCAGCAACTTGGGACAGGGGGCTTGGGACACTGAAGCTTTCTTT.

The CDR3 nucleotides read TGTGCCCACGGACTAGCGGGAGGCAATGAGCAGTTCTTC. Its protein is CAHGLAGGNEQFF. The chain recombines TRBV30 with TRBJ2-1; 14 bases align to TRBD2. CDR1 and CDR2 (germline): GTSNPN, SVGIG (reference sequence). Germline trimming cut 8 bases from V and 6 bases from J; bases unmatched to any gene: 3. This CDR3 has 13 residues. The full variable domain, its missing parts supplied by reference TRBV30 and TRBJ2-1, is SQTIHQWPATLVQPVGSPLSLECTVEGTSNPNLYWYRQAAGRGLQLLFYSVGIGQISSEVPQNLSASRPQDRQFILSSKKLLLSDSGFYLCAHGLAGGNEQFFGPGTRLTVL.

The CDR3 reads CASSDLSGTGNTDTQYF. In nucleotides, the CDR3 is TGTGCCAGCAGCGACTTGTCCGGGACAGGAAACACAGATACGCAGTATTTT. V and J are TRBV9 and TRBJ2-3; 8 nucleotides align to TRBD1. The germline V gene has CDR1 SGDLS and CDR2 YYNGEE. The CDR3 sequence is 17 residues long. J lost 2 bases, V lost 3 bases, and 11 bases had no gene match.

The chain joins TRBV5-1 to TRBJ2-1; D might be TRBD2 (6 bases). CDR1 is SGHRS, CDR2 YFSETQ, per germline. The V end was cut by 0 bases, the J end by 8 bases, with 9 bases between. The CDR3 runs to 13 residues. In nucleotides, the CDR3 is TGCGCCAGCAGCTTGGGGGGGGAAGATGAGCAGTTCTTC. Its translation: CASSLGGEDEQFF.

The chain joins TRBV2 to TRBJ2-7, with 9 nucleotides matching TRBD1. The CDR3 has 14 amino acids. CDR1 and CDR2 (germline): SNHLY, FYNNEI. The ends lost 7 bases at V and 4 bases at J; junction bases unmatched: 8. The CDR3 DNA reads TGTGCCAGCACCTCCGGGACAGGGCCTTACGAGCAGTACTTC. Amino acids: CASTSGTGPYEQYF. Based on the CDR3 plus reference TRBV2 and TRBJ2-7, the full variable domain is EPEVTQTPSHQVTQMGQEVILRCVPISNHLYFYWYRQILGQKVEFLVSFYNNEISEKSEIFDDQFSVERPDGSNFTLKIRSTKLEDSAMYFCASTSGTGPYEQYFGPGTRLTVT.

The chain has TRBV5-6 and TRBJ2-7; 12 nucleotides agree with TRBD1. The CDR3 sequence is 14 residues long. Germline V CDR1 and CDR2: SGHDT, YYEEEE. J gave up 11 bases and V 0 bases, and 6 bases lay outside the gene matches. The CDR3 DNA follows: TGTGCCAGCAGCTTGGAATTTGGGACAGGGGGCGAGTACTTC. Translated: CASSLEFGTGGEYF.

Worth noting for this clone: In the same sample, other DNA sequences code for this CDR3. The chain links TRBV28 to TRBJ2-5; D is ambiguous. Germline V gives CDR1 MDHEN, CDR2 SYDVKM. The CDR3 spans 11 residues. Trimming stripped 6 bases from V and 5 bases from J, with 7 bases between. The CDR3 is CASSPRETQYF. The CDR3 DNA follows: TGTGCCAGCAGCCCCCGGGAGACCCAGTACTTC.

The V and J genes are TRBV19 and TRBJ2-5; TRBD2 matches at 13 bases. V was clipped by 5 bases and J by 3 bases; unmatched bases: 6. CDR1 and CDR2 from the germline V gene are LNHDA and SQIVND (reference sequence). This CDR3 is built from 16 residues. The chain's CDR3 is CASSFAGLAGEETQYF. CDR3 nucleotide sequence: TGTGCCAGTAGTTTCGCAGGACTAGCGGGAGAAGAGACCCAGTACTTC.

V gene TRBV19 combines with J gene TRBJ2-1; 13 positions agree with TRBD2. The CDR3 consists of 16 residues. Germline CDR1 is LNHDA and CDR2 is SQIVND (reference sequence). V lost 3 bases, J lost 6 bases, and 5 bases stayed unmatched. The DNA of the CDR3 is TGTGCCAGTAGTATTACTAGCGGGAGGGTGGGCAATGAGCAGTTCTTC. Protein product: CASSITSGRVGNEQFF.

The CDR3 loop is CATTVVVFNTEAFF. CDR3 nucleotide sequence: TGTGCCACCACAGTGGTGGTGTTTAACACTGAAGCTTTCTTT. The chain employs TRBV27 and TRBJ1-1; D is uncertain. Trimming removed 10 bases at V and 2 bases at J, with 17 bases between. This CDR3 is built from 14 residues. Per the germline V gene, CDR1 is MNHEY and CDR2 is SMNVEV (reference sequence).

CDR3 nucleotides: TGTGCCAGTAGTACCATATCAGCGACCCGGGAGACCCAGTACTTC. Its protein is CASSTISATRETQYF. The chain has TRBV19 and TRBJ2-5; D not resolved. Germline CDR1 is LNHDA and CDR2 is SQIVND (reference sequence). The CDR3 sequence is 15 residues long. Trimming removed 4 bases from V and 5 bases from J, with 17 bases in between.

CDR3 DNA: TGTGCCAGCAGCGTTTTACAGGGGAACACTGAAGCTTTCTTT. Protein sequence: CASSVLQGNTEAFF. This sequence joins TRBV9 and TRBJ1-1, with D perhaps TRBD1 (6 bases). Germline-derived CDR1 and CDR2 are SGDLS and YYNGEE. V was cut by 2 bases and J by 1 base, with 9 bases left in between. The CDR3 extends over 14 amino acids.

CDR3 bases: TGTGCCAGTAGTCCTCCACGGACTAGACCCTACAATGAGCAGTTCTTC. Translated: CASSPPRTRPYNEQFF. The chain uses TRBV19 and TRBJ2-1; 7 bases line up with TRBD2. CDR3 length equals 16 residues. Germline trimming cut 5 bases from V and 2 bases from J; bases unmatched to any gene: 9. Per the germline V gene, CDR1 is LNHDA and CDR2 is SQIVND (reference sequence).

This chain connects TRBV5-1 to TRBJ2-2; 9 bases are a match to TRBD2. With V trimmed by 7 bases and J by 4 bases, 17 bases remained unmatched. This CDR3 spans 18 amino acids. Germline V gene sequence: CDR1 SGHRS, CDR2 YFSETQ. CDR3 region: CASLTSGSTRDGTGELFF. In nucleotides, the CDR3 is TGCGCCAGCCTGACTAGCGGTTCCACCCGGGACGGCACCGGGGAGCTGTTTTTT.

CDR3 bases: TGTGCCAGCAGGGTGGACAGGAACTCTGGAAACACCATATATTTT. It codes for CASRVDRNSGNTIYF. The V and J genes are TRBV6-5 and TRBJ1-3, with 7 bases identical to TRBD1. This CDR3 contains 15 residues. CDR1 and CDR2 (germline): MNHEY, SVGAGI. The V segment lost 6 bases and the J segment 0 bases; nucleotides outside the gene matches: 5.

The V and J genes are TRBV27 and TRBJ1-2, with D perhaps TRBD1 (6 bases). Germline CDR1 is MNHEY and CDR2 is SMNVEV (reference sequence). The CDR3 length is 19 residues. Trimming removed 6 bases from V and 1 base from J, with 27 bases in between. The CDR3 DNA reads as TGTGCCAGCAGCCTCCCACTACGACAGGATCCTGGGGGTAACTATGGCTACACCTTC. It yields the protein CASSLPLRQDPGGNYGYTF.

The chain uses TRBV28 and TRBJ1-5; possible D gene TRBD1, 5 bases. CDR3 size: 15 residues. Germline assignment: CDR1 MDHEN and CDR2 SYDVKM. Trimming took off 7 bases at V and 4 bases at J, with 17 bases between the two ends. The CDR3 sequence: CASMLWQGGNQPQHF. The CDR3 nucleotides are TGTGCCAGCATGCTCTGGCAGGGCGGAAATCAGCCCCAGCATTTT.

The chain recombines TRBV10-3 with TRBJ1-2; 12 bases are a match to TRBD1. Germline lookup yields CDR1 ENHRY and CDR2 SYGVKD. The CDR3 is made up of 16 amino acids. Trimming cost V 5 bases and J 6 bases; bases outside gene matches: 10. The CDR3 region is CAISPGQGAGVDGYTF. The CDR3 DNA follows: TGTGCCATCAGTCCGGGACAGGGGGCGGGTGTAGATGGCTACACCTTC.

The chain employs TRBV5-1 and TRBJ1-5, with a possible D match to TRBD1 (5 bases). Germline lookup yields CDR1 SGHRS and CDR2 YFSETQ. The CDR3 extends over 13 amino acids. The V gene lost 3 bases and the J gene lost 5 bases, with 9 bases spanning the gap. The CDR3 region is CASSSRGDQPQHF. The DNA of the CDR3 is TGCGCCAGCAGCTCGCGGGGCGATCAGCCCCAGCATTTT.

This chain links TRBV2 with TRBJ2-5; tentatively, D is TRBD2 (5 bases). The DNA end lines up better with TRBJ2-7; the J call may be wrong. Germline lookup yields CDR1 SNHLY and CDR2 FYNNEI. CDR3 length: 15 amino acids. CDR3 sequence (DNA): TGTGCCAGCAGTGGAGCAAGGCGGGCCTCCTACGAGCAGTACTTC. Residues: CASSGARRASYEQYF.

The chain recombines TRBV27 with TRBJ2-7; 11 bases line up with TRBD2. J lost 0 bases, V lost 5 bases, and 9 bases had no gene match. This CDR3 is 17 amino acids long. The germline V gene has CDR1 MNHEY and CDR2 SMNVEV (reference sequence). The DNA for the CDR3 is TGTGCCAGCAGTCCTACTAGACTAGCGGGGATCTCCTACGAGCAGTACTTC. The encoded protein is CASSPTRLAGISYEQYF.

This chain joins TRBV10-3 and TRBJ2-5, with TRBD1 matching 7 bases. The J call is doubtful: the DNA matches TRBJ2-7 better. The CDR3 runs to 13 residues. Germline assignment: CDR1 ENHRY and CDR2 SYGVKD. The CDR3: CAISGDSLYEQYF. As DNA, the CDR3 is TGTGCCATCAGTGGGGACAGCCTTTACGAGCAGTACTTC.

The CDR3 sequence: CASSLGQGVEKLFF. Here the CDR3 DNA reads TGTGCCAGCTCACTCGGACAAGGCGTAGAAAAACTGTTTTTT. The rearrangement links TRBV18 to TRBJ1-4; D possibly corresponds to TRBD1 (5 bases). Germline assignment: CDR1 KGHSH and CDR2 LQKENI. The V end lost 4 bases, the J end lost 8 bases, and 14 bases lay between the germline ends. This CDR3 is 14 amino acids long.

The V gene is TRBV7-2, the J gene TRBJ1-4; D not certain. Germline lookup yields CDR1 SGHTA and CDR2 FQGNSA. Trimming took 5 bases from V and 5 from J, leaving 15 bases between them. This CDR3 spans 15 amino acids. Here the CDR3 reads CASSSTAAINEKLFF. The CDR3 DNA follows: TGTGCCAGCAGCAGTACGGCGGCGATCAATGAAAAACTGTTTTTT.

CDR3 in DNA: TGTGCCAGCAGTGAAAAGACAGGGCGCTCTGGAAACACCATATATTTT. As protein: CASSEKTGRSGNTIYF. The chain recombines TRBV2 with TRBJ1-3, with 7 bases identical to TRBD1. Trimming took 2 bases from V and 0 from J; bases not matched to a gene: 4. The CDR3 has 16 amino acids. Germline lookup yields CDR1 SNHLY and CDR2 FYNNEI.

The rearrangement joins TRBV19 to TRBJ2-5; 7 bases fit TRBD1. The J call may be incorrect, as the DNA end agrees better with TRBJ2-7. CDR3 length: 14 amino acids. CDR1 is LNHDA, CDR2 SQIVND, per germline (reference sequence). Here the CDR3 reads CASSTRTGAPEQYF. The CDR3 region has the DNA TGTGCCAGTAGTACCCGGACAGGAGCTCCCGAGCAGTACTTC.